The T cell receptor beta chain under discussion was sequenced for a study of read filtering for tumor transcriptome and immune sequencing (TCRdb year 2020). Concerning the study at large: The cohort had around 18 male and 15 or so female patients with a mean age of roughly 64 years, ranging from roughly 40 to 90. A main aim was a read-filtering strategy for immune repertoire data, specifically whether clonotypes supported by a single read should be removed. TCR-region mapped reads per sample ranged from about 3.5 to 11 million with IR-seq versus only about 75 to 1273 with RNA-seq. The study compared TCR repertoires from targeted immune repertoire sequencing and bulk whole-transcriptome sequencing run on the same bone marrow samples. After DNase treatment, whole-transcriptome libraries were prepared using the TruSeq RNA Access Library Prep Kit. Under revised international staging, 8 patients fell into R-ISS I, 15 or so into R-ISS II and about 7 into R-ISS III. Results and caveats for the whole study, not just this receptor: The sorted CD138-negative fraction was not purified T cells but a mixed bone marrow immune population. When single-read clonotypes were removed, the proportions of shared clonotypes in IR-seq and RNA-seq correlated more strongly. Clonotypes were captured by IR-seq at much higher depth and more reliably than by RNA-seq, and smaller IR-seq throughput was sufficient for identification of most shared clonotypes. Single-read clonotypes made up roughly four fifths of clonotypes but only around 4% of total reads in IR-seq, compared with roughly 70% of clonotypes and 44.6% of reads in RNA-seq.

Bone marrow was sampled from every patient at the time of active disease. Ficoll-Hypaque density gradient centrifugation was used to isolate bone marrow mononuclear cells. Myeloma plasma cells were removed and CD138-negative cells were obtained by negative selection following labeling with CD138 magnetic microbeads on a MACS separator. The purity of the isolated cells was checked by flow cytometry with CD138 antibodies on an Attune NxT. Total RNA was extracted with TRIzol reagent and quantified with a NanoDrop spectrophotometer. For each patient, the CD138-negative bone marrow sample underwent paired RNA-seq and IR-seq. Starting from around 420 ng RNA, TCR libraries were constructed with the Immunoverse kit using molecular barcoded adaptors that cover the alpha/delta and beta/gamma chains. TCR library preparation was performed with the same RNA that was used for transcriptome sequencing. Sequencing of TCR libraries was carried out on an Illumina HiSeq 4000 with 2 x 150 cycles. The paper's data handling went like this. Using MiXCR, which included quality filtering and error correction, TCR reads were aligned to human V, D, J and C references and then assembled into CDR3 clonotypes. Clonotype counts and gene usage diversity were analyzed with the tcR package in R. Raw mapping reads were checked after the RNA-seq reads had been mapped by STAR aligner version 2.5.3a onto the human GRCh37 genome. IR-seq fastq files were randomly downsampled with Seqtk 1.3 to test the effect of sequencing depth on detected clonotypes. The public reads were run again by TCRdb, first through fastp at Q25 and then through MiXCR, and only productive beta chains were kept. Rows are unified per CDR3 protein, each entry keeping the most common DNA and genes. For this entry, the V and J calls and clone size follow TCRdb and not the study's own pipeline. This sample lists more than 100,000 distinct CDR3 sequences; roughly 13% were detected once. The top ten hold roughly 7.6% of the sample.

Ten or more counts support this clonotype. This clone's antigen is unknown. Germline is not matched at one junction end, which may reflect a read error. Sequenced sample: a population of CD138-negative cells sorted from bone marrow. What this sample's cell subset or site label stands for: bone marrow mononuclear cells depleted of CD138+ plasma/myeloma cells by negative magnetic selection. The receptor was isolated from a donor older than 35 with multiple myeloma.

The base sequence is TGTGCCAGCAGTTTAGGGCCGGCGGAGACCCAGTACTTC. Its protein product is CASSLGPAETQYF. The V and J segments used are TRBV11-2 and TRBJ2-5; no confident D gene assignment can be made. The CDR3 covers 13 residues, taking in both the cysteine and the phenylalanine. Just the 39-base CDR3 DNA is kept, in frame starting at base 1. CDR1 and CDR2 were assigned from the germline V gene as SGHAT and FQNNGV.